A selection of T cell receptor beta chains follows, all from one sample in a study of brain T cells in children with intractable seizures. The method was immunoSEQ multiplex PCR; TCRdb's version includes in-frame clones alone and lacks a portion of them. This sample has around 240 clones, with almost 85% found just once. Material: resected brain tissue, obtained at surgery. These receptors were collected from a girl aged 10-17 years with tuberous sclerosis and intractable seizures. Each CDR3 is given with its conserved first and last residue. A D gene is named only where the DNA matches it firmly. The size entry is marked missing in some rows and otherwise reads once, few, many or a size class.

.	TRBV5-1	TRBJ2-3	14	.	TGCGCCAGCAGCACCTTGGGTTTCACAGATACGCAGTATTTT	CASSTLGFTDTQYF
.	TRBV20-1	TRBJ2-5	14	TRBD2	TGCAGTGCTAGTAAGCGGGAGGTCCGTGAGACCCAGTACTTC	CSASKREVRETQYF
few	TRBV2	TRBJ1-2	15	.	TGTGCCAGCAATCGTGGCCGGGCGATAAACTATGGCTACACCTTC	CASNRGRAINYGYTF
.	TRBV27	TRBJ2-1	13	.	TGTGCCAGCAGTTTGGGCAGACCTAATGAGCAGTTCTTC	CASSLGRPNEQFF
.	TRBV2	TRBJ2-3	18	TRBD2	TGTGCCAGCAGTTCCAACCCCGGGACTAGCGGATCCACAGATACGCAGTATTTT	CASSSNPGTSGSTDTQYF
.	TRBV30	TRBJ1-1	14	.	TGTGCCTGGAGTACAGACGCTTTGAGCACTGAAGCTTTCTTT	CAWSTDALSTEAFF
.	TRBV2	TRBJ2-2	15	.	TGTGCCAGCAGTGAAGCGCGGGTAAACACCGGGGAGCTGTTTTTT	CASSEARVNTGELFF
few	TRBV18	TRBJ2-2	13	.	TGTGCCAGCTCAGATGGATCCACCGGGGAGCTGTTTTTT	CASSDGSTGELFF
.	TRBV30	TRBJ2-7	14	.	TGTGCCTGGAGTTTTACGGGGTTCTCCTACGAGCAGTACTTC	CAWSFTGFSYEQYF
.	TRBV27	TRBJ2-7	16	TRBD2	TGTGCCAGCAGTTTATTCCCCGGGACTAGCAGGCACGAGCAGTACTTC	CASSLFPGTSRHEQYF
.	TRBV6-1	TRBJ1-5	15	.	TGTGCCAGCAGTGAAGAGTTGGGGGGATCTGGTCCCCAGCATTTT	CASSEELGGSGPQHF
.	TRBV7-9	TRBJ2-7	16	.	TGTGCCAGCAGCTTTCCGAGTAGCGCAACCTCCTACGAGCAGTACTTC	CASSFPSSATSYEQYF
.	TRBV30	TRBJ2-2	14	TRBD1	TGTGCCTGGAGTTCGGGACAGGGGACCGGGGAGCTGTTTTTT	CAWSSGQGTGELFF
.	TRBV7-1	TRBJ2-6	19	.	TGTGCCGGCAGCGAGGGGTCTCACGAGGACAAAAGTCGGGCCAACGTCCTGACTTTC	CAGSEGSHEDKSRANVLTF
.	TRBV3-1/TRBV3-2	TRBJ1-1	14	.	TGTGCCAGCAGCCAAGATCTGACGGACACTGAAGCTTTCTTT	CASSQDLTDTEAFF
.	TRBV14	TRBJ2-5	19	.	TGTGCCAGCAGCCCTAGACAGATTGAGGGGATATTGCGGCAAGAGACCCAGTACTTC	CASSPRQIEGILRQETQYF
.	TRBV30	TRBJ1-3	15	TRBD1	TGTGCCTGGATTTGGACAGGGATCTCTGGAAACACCATATATTTT	CAWIWTGISGNTIYF
.	TRBV5-6	TRBJ2-3	14	.	TGTGCCAGCAGCTTGGGGGCTAGAACAGATACGCAGTATTTT	CASSLGARTDTQYF
.	TRBV30	TRBJ1-2	14	TRBD1	TGTGCCTGGAGTCCGGGACAGGGGGCGGAAGGCTACACCTTC	CAWSPGQGAEGYTF
.	TRBV14	TRBJ1-3	15	.	TGTGCCAGCTCACCGTTATCGACAGCCCTCAAGACCATATATTTT	CASSPLSTALKTIYF
.	TRBV6-6	TRBJ1-6	15	.	TGTGCCAGCCTTGTCGGGGACACCTATAATTCACCCCTCCACTTT	CASLVGDTYNSPLHF
.	TRBV7-9	TRBJ1-1	13	TRBD1	TGTGCCAGCATACAGGGGTCTAGCACTGAAGCTTTCTTT	CASIQGSSTEAFF
.	TRBV6-6	TRBJ1-3	14	.	TGTGCCAGCAGTTGGGACAACTCTGGAAACACCATATATTTT	CASSWDNSGNTIYF
.	TRBV7-2	TRBJ2-7	13	.	TGTGCCAGCAGCTTGAATCTGTCCTACGAGCAGTACTTC	CASSLNLSYEQYF
once	TRBV11-2	TRBJ2-1	13	.	TGTGCCAGCAGCTTTGGACAGCCCAATGAGCAGTTCTTC	CASSFGQPNEQFF
.	TRBV24-1	TRBJ2-1	18	TRBD2	TGTGCCACCAGTGATTTGAGGTCTAGCGGGAGGGAGTACAATGAGCAGTTCTTC	CATSDLRSSGREYNEQFF
.	TRBV14	TRBJ1-6	17	TRBD1	TGTGCCAGCAGCCTCTTACAGGGGAAGTCCTATAATTCACCCCTCCACTTT	CASSLLQGKSYNSPLHF
.	TRBV5-6	TRBJ2-2	13	.	TGTGCCAGCAGCCGTAGGGGGAGCGGGGAGCTGTTTTTT	CASSRRGSGELFF
.	TRBV6-5	TRBJ1-5	14	.	TGTGCCAGCAGCGTTGGGGCCATCAATCAGCCCCAGCATTTT	CASSVGAINQPQHF
once	TRBV10-3	TRBJ2-3	13	.	TGTGCCATCAGTGCTGGAGACACAGATACGCAGTATTTT	CAISAGDTDTQYF
.	TRBV7-9	TRBJ2-7	12	.	TGTGCCAGCAGCTGGATTAGCGCCGAGCAGTACTTC	CASSWISAEQYF
.	TRBV30	TRBJ2-3	14	TRBD1	TGTGCCTGGAACAGGGGGCTCGGCACAGATACGCAGTATTTT	CAWNRGLGTDTQYF
.	TRBV30	TRBJ1-2	12	.	TGTGCCTGGAGTGTAGGACTCTATGGCTACACCTTC	CAWSVGLYGYTF
.	TRBV18	TRBJ2-2	15	.	TGTGCCAGCTCACCAGCGGGACAGCCCACCGGGGAGCTGTTTTTT	CASSPAGQPTGELFF
.	TRBV15	TRBJ2-1	16	TRBD2	TGTGCCACCAGCAGAGCCCCAGCGGGAGGGTACAATGAGCAGTTCTTC	CATSRAPAGGYNEQFF
few	TRBV3-1/TRBV3-2	TRBJ1-1	16	.	TGTGCCAGCAGCCAATCATTCCGTAGGGCTTACACTGAAGCTTTCTTT	CASSQSFRRAYTEAFF
.	TRBV7-8	TRBJ1-2	12	.	TGTGCCAGCAGCTTCTCGGACTATGGCTACACCTTC	CASSFSDYGYTF
few	TRBV27	TRBJ2-7	12	.	TGTGCCAGCCGGGGACTTTCCTACGAGCAGTACTTC	CASRGLSYEQYF
.	TRBV5-5	TRBJ2-6	15	.	TGTGCCAGCAGCTTGGGAACCCTGGGGGCCAACGTCCTGACTTTC	CASSLGTLGANVLTF
.	TRBV7-9	TRBJ2-7	19	TRBD2	TGTGCCAGCAGCCCACCGACTAGCGGGAGGCCGTTATCCCTCCGCGAGCAGTACTTC	CASSPPTSGRPLSLREQYF
.	TRBV4-1	TRBJ2-1	17	TRBD2	TGCGCCAGCAGCCGCCTAACCACTAGCGGGGGTTACAATGAGCAGTTCTTC	CASSRLTTSGGYNEQFF
.	TRBV27	TRBJ2-7	13	.	TGTGCCAGCAGTCCTCAACTCACCTACGAGCAGTACTTC	CASSPQLTYEQYF
.	TRBV9	TRBJ1-1	14	.	TGTGCCAGCAGCGTGAGGCAGGTAGAAACTGAAGCTTTCTTT	CASSVRQVETEAFF
.	TRBV15	TRBJ2-7	14	.	TGTGCCACCAGCAGGACAGGTCTGAACTACGAGCAGTACTTC	CATSRTGLNYEQYF
.	TRBV3-1/TRBV3-2	TRBJ2-7	17	.	TGTGCCAGCAGCCATGACTTAGGAACCTTGAGCTCCTACGAGCAGTACTTC	CASSHDLGTLSSYEQYF
.	TRBV6-5	TRBJ2-7	13	TRBD1	TGTGCCAGTTCACCGGGACAGCGGTACGAGCAGTACTTC	CASSPGQRYEQYF
.	TRBV7-9	TRBJ2-5	13	.	TGTGCCAGCAGAGAGGGTTCTCAAGAGACCCAGTACTTC	CASREGSQETQYF
.	TRBV30	TRBJ2-5	11	.	TGTGCCTGGAGTGTAAGTGAGACCCAGTACTTC	CAWSVSETQYF
.	TRBV5-6	TRBJ2-7	16	TRBD1	TGTGCCAGCAGCTCTTATCTGGGACAGAATTACTACGAGCAGTACTTC	CASSSYLGQNYYEQYF
.	TRBV24-1	TRBJ2-1	14	.	TGTGCCACCAGTGAACATGACAGCCCCAATGAGCAGTTCTTC	CATSEHDSPNEQFF
.	TRBV28	TRBJ2-7	16	TRBD2	TGTGCCACCTCACTCGGTCAGAGGGACTACACCTACGAGCAGTACTTC	CATSLGQRDYTYEQYF
.	TRBV18	TRBJ1-1	15	TRBD1	TGTGCCAGCTCACCCGACAGGGTTTCAGGTACTGAAGCTTTCTTT	CASSPDRVSGTEAFF
.	TRBV28	TRBJ2-7	15	.	TGTGCCAGCTCATTGGGGGAGCGTTTCCCTTACGAGCAGTACTTC	CASSLGERFPYEQYF
.	TRBV3-1/TRBV3-2	TRBJ2-3	16	TRBD2	TGTGCCAGCAGCCAAGAGCTAGCGGGAGGGGGTGATACGCAGTATTTT	CASSQELAGGGDTQYF
.	TRBV28	TRBJ2-1	14	TRBD1	TGTGCCAGCAGTTTTCCTGACAGGGGCAATGAGCAGTTCTTC	CASSFPDRGNEQFF
.	TRBV30	TRBJ1-1	15	TRBD1	TGTGCCTGGAGTGTAGCGACAGGGCGGAACACTGAAGCTTTCTTT	CAWSVATGRNTEAFF
.	TRBV5-6	TRBJ2-4	14	.	TGTGCCAGCAGCCCCTGGCGCTTGGGGAACATTCAGTACTTC	CASSPWRLGNIQYF
.	TRBV28	TRBJ1-6	14	.	TGTGCCAGCGGGGGCGGCTCCTATAATTCACCCCTCCACTTT	CASGGGSYNSPLHF